One sample yielded the 10 T cell receptor beta chains listed below, sequenced in a study of blood T cell repertoires in COVID-19. Profiling relied on immunoSEQ multiplex PCR, and the TCRdb table lists in-frame clones only, not all of them. The data show nearly 15,000 clones, with 89% seen just once and about 3% held by the top ten. Sequencing was performed on peripheral blood. The receptors here all came from a human donor in a cohort sampled during active COVID-19.

V is TRBV2 and J is TRBJ1-1; perhaps TRBD1 as D (5 bases). V was trimmed by 1 base and J by 5 bases, leaving 17 bases between them. This CDR3 has 16 amino acids. Germline values: CDR1 SNHLY, CDR2 FYNNEI. The CDR3 here is CASSEVGPGIRTEAFF. The CDR3 nucleotides are TGTGCCAGCAGTGAAGTTGGGCCAGGGATTAGGACTGAAGCTTTCTTT. Full variable domain (remainder filled in from reference TRBV2 and TRBJ1-1): EPEVTQTPSHQVTQMGQEVILRCVPISNHLYFYWYRQILGQKVEFLVSFYNNEISEKSEIFDDQFSVERPDGSNFTLKIRSTKLEDSAMYFCASSEVGPGIRTEAFFGQGTRLTVV.

The chain links TRBV5-1 to TRBJ2-5; D gene ambiguous. This CDR3 is built from 11 residues. Germline V gives CDR1 SGHRS, CDR2 YFSETQ. Trimming took 3 bases from V and 2 from J, leaving 2 bases between them. The CDR3 sequence is CASSSQETQYF. The CDR3 DNA reads as TGCGCCAGCAGCTCTCAAGAGACCCAGTACTTC.

This clone qualifies as medium-sized. The V call is TRBV29-1, the J call TRBJ2-7; a possible D gene is TRBD2 (6 bases). Germline CDR1 reads SQVTM; CDR2 reads ANQGSEA. The CDR3 contains 13 residues. Trimming shortened V by 2 bases and J by 2 bases, and 10 bases separated the two germline ends. The CDR3 reads CSVEMRDPYEQYF. DNA of the CDR3: TGCAGCGTTGAAATGCGGGACCCCTACGAGCAGTACTTC.

The gene calls are TRBV3-1 (or the pseudogene TRBV3-2) and TRBJ2-7; 8 bases agree with TRBD1. Trimming removed 5 bases from V and 0 bases from J; junction bases left unmatched: 12. The CDR3 contains 17 residues. Germline V gives CDR1 LGHDT, CDR2 YNNKEL (reference sequence). The CDR3 loop reads CASSSSGTGYSSYEQYF. DNA for the CDR3: TGTGCCAGCAGCTCTTCCGGGACAGGCTATTCCTCCTACGAGCAGTACTTC.

The chain uses TRBV6-5 and TRBJ2-7; 14 bases line up with TRBD2. J gave up 3 bases and V 6 bases, and 4 bases lay outside the gene matches. CDR1 MNHEY and CDR2 SVGAGI come from the germline V gene. The CDR3 totals 15 residues. This chain's CDR3 is CASRDGLAGGYEQYF. CDR3 sequence (DNA): TGTGCCAGCAGAGACGGACTAGCGGGGGGCTACGAGCAGTACTTC.

The V call is TRBV5-4, the J call TRBJ2-1; 8 bases are shared with TRBD2. V was clipped by 4 bases and J by 5 bases; unmatched bases: 8. Per the germline V gene, CDR1 is SGHNT and CDR2 is YYREEE (reference sequence). The CDR3 has 15 residues. The CDR3 DNA sequence: TGTGCCAGCAGCCTTAAGCGGGGGTATGACAATGAGCAGTTCTTC. It codes for CASSLKRGYDNEQFF.

The V gene is TRBV7-3, the J gene TRBJ2-5, with a possible D match to TRBD1 (6 bases). Germline-derived CDR1 and CDR2 are SGHTA and FQGTGA. CDR3 length equals 14 residues. Deletions cut 5 bases from V and 1 base from J, with 11 bases between. The CDR3 sequence is CASSLTGFQETQYF. CDR3 in DNA: TGTGCCAGCAGCCTGACAGGTTTCCAAGAGACCCAGTACTTC. Full variable domain (rest looked up from reference TRBV7-3 and TRBJ2-5): GAGVSQTPSNKVTEKGKYVELRCDPISGHTALYWYRQSLGQGPEFLIYFQGTGAADDSGLPNDRFFAVRPEGSVSTLKIQRTERGDSAVYLCASSLTGFQETQYFGPGTRLLVL.

The CDR3 coding sequence is TGTGCCAGCAGTCTTGGGGCCGGCAACGAGCAGTACTTC. Translating it yields CASSLGAGNEQYF. The rearrangement uses TRBV13 and TRBJ2-7; tentatively, D is TRBD1 (5 bases). Trimming pared 6 bases from V and 5 bases from J, leaving 14 bases between. CDR1 is PRHDT, CDR2 FYEKMQ, per germline (reference sequence). This CDR3 has 13 residues.

The V and J genes are TRBV3-1 (or the pseudogene TRBV3-2) and TRBJ2-1; 12 bases are a match to TRBD2. After removal of 4 bases from V and 7 bases from J, the junction contained 5 bases not matched to a gene. This CDR3 is 15 amino acids long. CDR1 and CDR2 (germline): LGHDT, YNNKEL (reference sequence). CDR3 sequence reads: CASSPGLAGGNEQFF. CDR3 in DNA: TGTGCCAGCAGCCCGGGACTAGCGGGTGGGAATGAGCAGTTCTTC.

The chain employs TRBV9 and TRBJ2-5; TRBD2 matches at 11 bases. Germline lookup yields CDR1 SGDLS and CDR2 YYNGEE. The CDR3 consists of 15 residues. V was clipped by 3 bases and J by 5 bases; unmatched bases: 6. CDR3 sequence reads: CASSADSGGAETQYF. The CDR3 coding sequence is TGTGCCAGCAGCGCCGATAGCGGGGGGGCGGAGACCCAGTACTTC.